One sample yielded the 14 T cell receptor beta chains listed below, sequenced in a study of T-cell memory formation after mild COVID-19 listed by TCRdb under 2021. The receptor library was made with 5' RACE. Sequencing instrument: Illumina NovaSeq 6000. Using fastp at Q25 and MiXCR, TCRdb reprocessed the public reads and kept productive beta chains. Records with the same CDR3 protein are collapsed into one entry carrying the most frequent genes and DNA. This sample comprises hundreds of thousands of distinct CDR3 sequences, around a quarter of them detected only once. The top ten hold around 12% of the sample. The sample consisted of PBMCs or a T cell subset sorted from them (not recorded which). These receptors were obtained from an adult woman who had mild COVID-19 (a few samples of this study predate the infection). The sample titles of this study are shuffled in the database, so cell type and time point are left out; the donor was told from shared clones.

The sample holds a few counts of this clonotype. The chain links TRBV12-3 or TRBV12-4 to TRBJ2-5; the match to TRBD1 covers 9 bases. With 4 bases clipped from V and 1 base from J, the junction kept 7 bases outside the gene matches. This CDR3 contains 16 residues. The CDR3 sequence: CASSSRDRVIQETQYF. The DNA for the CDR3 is TGTGCCAGCAGTTCCCGGGACAGGGTTATCCAAGAGACCCAGTACTTC.

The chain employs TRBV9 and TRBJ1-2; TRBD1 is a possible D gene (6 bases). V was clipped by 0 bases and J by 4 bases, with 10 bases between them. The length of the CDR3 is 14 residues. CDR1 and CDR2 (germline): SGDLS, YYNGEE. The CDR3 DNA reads TGTGCCAGCAGCGTAGGGGACAAGACCTATGGCTACACCTTC. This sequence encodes CASSVGDKTYGYTF.

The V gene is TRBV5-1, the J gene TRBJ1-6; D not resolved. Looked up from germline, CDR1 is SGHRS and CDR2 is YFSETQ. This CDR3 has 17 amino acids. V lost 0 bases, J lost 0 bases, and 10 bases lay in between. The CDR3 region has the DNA TGCGCCAGCAGCTTGGAGGCCATAAGCTCCTATAATTCACCCCTCCACTTT. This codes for CASSLEAISSYNSPLHF.

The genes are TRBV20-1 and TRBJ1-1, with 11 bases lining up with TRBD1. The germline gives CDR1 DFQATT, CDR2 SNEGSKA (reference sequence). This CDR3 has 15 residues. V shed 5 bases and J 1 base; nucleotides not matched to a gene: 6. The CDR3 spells CSAGQGASGNTEAFF. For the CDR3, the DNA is TGCAGTGCTGGACAGGGGGCATCCGGGAACACTGAAGCTTTCTTT.

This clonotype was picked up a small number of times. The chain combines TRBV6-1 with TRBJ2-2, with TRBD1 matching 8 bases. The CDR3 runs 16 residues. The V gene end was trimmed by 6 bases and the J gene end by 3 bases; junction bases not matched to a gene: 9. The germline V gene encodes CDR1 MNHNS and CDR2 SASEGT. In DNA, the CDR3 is TGTGCCAGCAGGCCTCCGGGACAGGAGTACACCGGGGAGCTGTTTTTT. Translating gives CASRPPGQEYTGELFF.

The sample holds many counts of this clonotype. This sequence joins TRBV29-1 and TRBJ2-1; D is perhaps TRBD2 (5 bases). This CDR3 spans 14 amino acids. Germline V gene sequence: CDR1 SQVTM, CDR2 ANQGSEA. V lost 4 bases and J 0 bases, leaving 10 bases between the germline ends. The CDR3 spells CSVVPAVSYNEQFF. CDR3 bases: TGCAGCGTTGTTCCAGCGGTCTCCTACAATGAGCAGTTCTTC.

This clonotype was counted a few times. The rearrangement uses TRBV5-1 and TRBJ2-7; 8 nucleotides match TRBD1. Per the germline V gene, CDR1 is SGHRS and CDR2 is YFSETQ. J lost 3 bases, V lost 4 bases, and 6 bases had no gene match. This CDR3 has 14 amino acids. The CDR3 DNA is TGCGCCAGCAGCCCCCGGACAGGGAACTACGAGCAGTACTTC. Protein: CASSPRTGNYEQYF.

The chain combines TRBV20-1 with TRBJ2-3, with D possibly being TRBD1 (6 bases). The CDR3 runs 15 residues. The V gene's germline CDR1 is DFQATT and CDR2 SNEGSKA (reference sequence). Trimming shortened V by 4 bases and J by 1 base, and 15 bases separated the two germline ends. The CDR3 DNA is TGCAGTGCTACAAAGACAGGCGATCGCACAGATACGCAGTATTTT. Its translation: CSATKTGDRTDTQYF.

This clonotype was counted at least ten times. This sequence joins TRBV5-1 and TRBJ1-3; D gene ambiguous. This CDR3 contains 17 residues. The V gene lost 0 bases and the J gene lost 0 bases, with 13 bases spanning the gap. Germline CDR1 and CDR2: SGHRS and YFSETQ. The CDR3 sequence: CASSLAPSASSGNTIYF. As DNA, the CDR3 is TGCGCCAGCAGCTTGGCCCCATCAGCTAGCTCTGGAAACACCATATATTTT.

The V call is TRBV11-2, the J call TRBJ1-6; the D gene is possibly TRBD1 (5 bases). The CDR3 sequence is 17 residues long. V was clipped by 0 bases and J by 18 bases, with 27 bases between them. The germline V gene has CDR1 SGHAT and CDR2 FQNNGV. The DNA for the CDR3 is TGTGCCAGCAGCTTAGATTATCGGGCAGGGTCCTTTACTTCCCCCCACTTT. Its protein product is CASSLDYRAGSFTSPHF.

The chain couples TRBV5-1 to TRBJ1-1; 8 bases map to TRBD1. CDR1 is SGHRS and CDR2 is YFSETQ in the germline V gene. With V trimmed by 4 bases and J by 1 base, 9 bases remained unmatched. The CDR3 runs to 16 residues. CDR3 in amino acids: CASSGSIGQGNTEAFF. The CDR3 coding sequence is TGCGCCAGCAGCGGGAGTATAGGACAGGGGAACACTGAAGCTTTCTTT.

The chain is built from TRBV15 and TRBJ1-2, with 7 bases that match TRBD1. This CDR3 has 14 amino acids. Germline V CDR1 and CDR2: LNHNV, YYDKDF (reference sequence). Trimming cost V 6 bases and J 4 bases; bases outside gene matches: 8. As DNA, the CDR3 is TGTGCCACCAGTACAGGGGCCGTCTCCTATGGCTACACCTTC. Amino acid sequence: CATSTGAVSYGYTF. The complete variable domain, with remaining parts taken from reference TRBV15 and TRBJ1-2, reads DAMVIQNPRYQVTQFGKPVTLSCSQTLNHNVMYWYQQKSSQAPKLLFHYYDKDFNNEADTPDNFQSRRPNTSFCFLDIRSPGLGDTAMYLCATSTGAVSYGYTFGSGTRLTVV.

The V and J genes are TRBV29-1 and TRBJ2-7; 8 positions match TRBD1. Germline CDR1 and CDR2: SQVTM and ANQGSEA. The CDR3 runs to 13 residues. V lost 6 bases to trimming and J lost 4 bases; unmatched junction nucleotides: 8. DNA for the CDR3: TGCAGCGTAAGGGACAGGCGCCAGTACGAGCAGTACTTC. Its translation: CSVRDRRQYEQYF.

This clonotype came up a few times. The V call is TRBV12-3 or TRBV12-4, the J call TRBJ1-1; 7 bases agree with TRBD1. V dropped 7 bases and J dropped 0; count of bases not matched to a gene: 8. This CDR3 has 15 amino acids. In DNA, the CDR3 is TGTGCCAGCACCGCCCAGGGGGGCATGAACACTGAAGCTTTCTTT. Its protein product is CASTAQGGMNTEAFF.